Reported below is one T cell receptor (beta chain). The sample originates from a study of shared clonotypes between healthy human individuals. CDR3 length: 12 residues. Germline V gene lookup returns CDR1 SQVTM and CDR2 ANQGSEA. Authors' analysis steps: Sequence data from immunoSEQ were junction-only and lacked quality scores; consequently, filtering differed. The repertoire was sequenced with immunoSEQ multiplex PCR; TCRdb's copy has only in-frame clones and lacks some. The DNA gave D and trimming, while V, J and clone size come from that table. Here the sample spans 730,000 or so clones, 72% being singletons.

V gene TRBV29-1 combines with J gene TRBJ1-2; D gene ambiguous. The specimen sequenced was memory CD4+ T cells sorted from blood. Specified subset: CD45RA-negative fraction. This receptor was identified in a woman between 25 and 40 years old in good health. The CDR3 region has the DNA TGCGGAGATAGGACGTTCAACTATGGCTACACCTTC. Amino acids: CGDRTFNYGYTF.